This T cell receptor beta chain came from a study of graft-versus-host responses after intestinal transplantation. At the level of the study: Multivisceral, liver-intestinal, or isolated intestinal grafts were transplanted into recipients.

Study outcomes and limitations: Recipient-marrow GvH clones were detected, some having first appeared in ileum or blood. Maximum circulating GvH clone levels tracked with early post-transplant HvG decreases.

This table comes from immunoSEQ multiplex PCR, and its TCRdb copy is limited to in-frame clones, with some not included. The sample includes under 75,000 clones, around 87% of them seen just once. The germline CDR1 and CDR2 sequences are MNHEY and SMNVEV (reference sequence). Trimming took off 3 bases at V and 2 bases at J, with 8 bases between the two ends. The CDR3 loop spans 14 amino acids. Notes on this clone: Its antigen is unknown.

V gene TRBV27 combines with J gene TRBJ2-1, with no clear D. Sequenced material: unstimulated CD8+ T cells sorted from spleen or lymph node cells, taken before transplant. The receptor's source is a human donor who was the organ donor for an intestinal transplant. Here the CDR3 DNA reads TGTGCCAGCAGTTTGCGACATACCTACAATGAGCAGTTCTTC. Residues: CASSLRHTYNEQFF.